Reported below is one TCR beta chain. Produced via immunoSEQ multiplex PCR; TCRdb's table is partial and in-frame only. The data show about 52,000 clones, 82% seen once. CDR1 and CDR2 from the germline V gene are GTSNPN and SVGIG (reference sequence). The V and J ends lost 0 bases and 2 bases respectively, with 14 bases between them. This CDR3 region has 15 residues. This sample was included in a study of identifying expanded T cells in peripheral blood. The sequenced material came from blood. This receptor was obtained from a person aged 18 to 75 in good health. The chain couples TRBV30 to TRBJ2-7, with D perhaps TRBD1 (5 bases). CDR3 nucleotides: TGTGCCTGGAGTGTACTCGGCAGGGATACCTACGAGCAGTACTTC. It is translated as CAWSVLGRDTYEQYF. Full variable domain (rest looked up from reference TRBV30 and TRBJ2-7): SQTIHQWPATLVQPVGSPLSLECTVEGTSNPNLYWYRQAAGRGLQLLFYSVGIGQISSEVPQNLSASRPQDRQFILSSKKLLLSDSGFYLCAWSVLGRDTYEQYFGPGTRLTVT.